These T cell receptor beta chains were read from a single sample in a study of OX40 agonist ivuxolimab in advanced cancers. Sequencing was performed with immunoSEQ multiplex PCR; in TCRdb, only in-frame clones are kept and a portion is missing. The table includes around 37,000 clones, roughly four fifths detected once. Sequencing used CD4+ or CD8+ T cells sorted from blood, obtained in a trial of the OX40 agonist ivuxolimab. The origin of the receptors is an adult with an advanced solid tumor such as melanoma, head and neck, liver or kidney cancer. The CDR3 runs from the conserved cysteine through the conserved F or W. A D gene is named only where the DNA matches it firmly. Clone size is given for some rows only: seen once, a few or many times, or a class if the clone is expanded.

CDR3 protein: CASSEQGAAYNEQFF
CDR3 DNA: TGTGCCAGCAGTGAGCAGGGGGCGGCTTACAATGAGCAGTTCTTC
J gene: TRBJ2-1
clone size: -
CDR3 length: 15
V gene: TRBV2
D gene: TRBD1

CDR3 protein: CASSGGQGPTEAFF
CDR3 DNA: TGTGCCAGCAGTGGGGGACAGGGACCCACTGAAGCTTTCTTT
J gene: TRBJ1-1
clone size: few
CDR3 length: 14
V gene: TRBV2
D gene: TRBD1

CDR3 protein: CASSIGTTGTGELFF
CDR3 DNA: TGTGCCAGCAGCATCGGGACCACGGGGACCGGGGAGCTGTTTTTT
J gene: TRBJ2-2
clone size: -
CDR3 length: 15
V gene: TRBV9
D gene: -

CDR3 protein: CAKGRTGELFF
CDR3 DNA: TGTGCCAAGGGTAGGACCGGGGAGCTGTTTTTT
J gene: TRBJ2-2
clone size: -
CDR3 length: 11
V gene: TRBV28
D gene: -

CDR3 protein: CSVDVIQAYTYGYTF
CDR3 DNA: TGCAGCGTTGACGTAATTCAGGCTTACACTTATGGCTACACCTTC
J gene: TRBJ1-2
clone size: -
CDR3 length: 15
V gene: TRBV29-1
D gene: -

CDR3 protein: CASTRENINTGELFF
CDR3 DNA: TGTGCCAGCACACGGGAGAACATTAACACCGGGGAGCTGTTTTTT
J gene: TRBJ2-2
clone size: few
CDR3 length: 15
V gene: TRBV9
D gene: -

CDR3 protein: CASSQEAGSYEQYF
CDR3 DNA: TGTGCCAGCAGCCAAGAGGCGGGGTCCTACGAGCAGTACTTC
J gene: TRBJ2-7
clone size: -
CDR3 length: 14
V gene: TRBV4-2
D gene: -

CDR3 protein: CASSQLSEGVRNEQFF
CDR3 DNA: TGCGCCAGCAGCCAGCTATCGGAGGGGGTAAGGAATGAGCAGTTCTTC
J gene: TRBJ2-1
clone size: -
CDR3 length: 16
V gene: TRBV4-3
D gene: -

CDR3 protein: CASSQPRLGQGARNEQFF
CDR3 DNA: TGCGCCAGCAGCCAACCGCGGCTCGGACAGGGGGCGCGCAATGAGCAGTTCTTC
J gene: TRBJ2-1
clone size: -
CDR3 length: 18
V gene: TRBV5-1
D gene: TRBD1

CDR3 protein: CASSENAYQPQHF
CDR3 DNA: TGTGCCAGCAGTGAAAATGCTTATCAGCCCCAGCATTTT
J gene: TRBJ1-5
clone size: -
CDR3 length: 13
V gene: TRBV6-1
D gene: -

CDR3 protein: CRATVGPRTEAFF
CDR3 DNA: TGCAGGGCCACAGTCGGCCCCCGCACTGAAGCTTTCTTT
J gene: TRBJ1-1
clone size: -
CDR3 length: 13
V gene: TRBV29-1
D gene: -

CDR3 protein: CASKEGPNTGELFF
CDR3 DNA: TGTGCCAGCAAGGAGGGGCCGAACACCGGGGAGCTGTTTTTT
J gene: TRBJ2-2
clone size: -
CDR3 length: 14
V gene: TRBV6-4
D gene: -

CDR3 protein: CASSIRISDEQYF
CDR3 DNA: TGTGCCAGCAGCATAAGGATAAGCGACGAGCAGTACTTC
J gene: TRBJ2-7
clone size: -
CDR3 length: 13
V gene: TRBV7-2
D gene: -

CDR3 protein: CASSDKGTGFNQPQHF
CDR3 DNA: TGTGCCAGTAGCGACAAGGGGACAGGCTTCAATCAGCCCCAGCATTTT
J gene: TRBJ1-5
clone size: once
CDR3 length: 16
V gene: TRBV19
D gene: TRBD1

CDR3 protein: CASSYSSYTEAFF
CDR3 DNA: TGTGCCAGCAGTTACAGCAGTTACACTGAAGCTTTCTTT
J gene: TRBJ1-1
clone size: -
CDR3 length: 13
V gene: TRBV6-5
D gene: -

CDR3 protein: CAWSPLAGGRNEQFF
CDR3 DNA: TGTGCCTGGAGTCCGTTAGCGGGGGGACGCAATGAGCAGTTCTTC
J gene: TRBJ2-1
clone size: -
CDR3 length: 15
V gene: TRBV30
D gene: TRBD2

CDR3 protein: CASSQTSSYNEQFF
CDR3 DNA: TGTGCCAGCAGTCAAACAAGCTCCTACAATGAGCAGTTCTTC
J gene: TRBJ2-1
clone size: -
CDR3 length: 14
V gene: TRBV6-6
D gene: -

CDR3 protein: CASRKGAGGYEQYF
CDR3 DNA: TGTGCCAGCAGAAAGGGCGCAGGGGGCTACGAGCAGTACTTC
J gene: TRBJ2-7
clone size: -
CDR3 length: 14
V gene: TRBV27
D gene: TRBD1

CDR3 protein: CASSPWGGSLNEQFF
CDR3 DNA: TGCGCCAGCAGCCCGTGGGGGGGCAGTTTGAATGAGCAGTTCTTC
J gene: TRBJ2-1
clone size: -
CDR3 length: 15
V gene: TRBV5-1
D gene: -

CDR3 protein: CASSHKRGSNSYEQYF
CDR3 DNA: TGTGCCAGCAGCCATAAGCGGGGTTCAAACTCCTACGAGCAGTACTTC
J gene: TRBJ2-7
clone size: once
CDR3 length: 16
V gene: TRBV28
D gene: TRBD2

CDR3 protein: CAWSAPLGGSETQYF
CDR3 DNA: TGTGCCTGGAGTGCGCCCTTAGGGGGCTCGGAGACCCAGTACTTC
J gene: TRBJ2-5
clone size: few
CDR3 length: 15
V gene: TRBV30
D gene: TRBD1

CDR3 protein: CASGRNSNQPQHF
CDR3 DNA: TGTGCCAGCGGTAGAAATAGCAATCAGCCCCAGCATTTT
J gene: TRBJ1-5
clone size: -
CDR3 length: 13
V gene: TRBV6-1
D gene: -

CDR3 protein: CASSERETQYF
CDR3 DNA: TGTGCCAGCAGTGAACGAGAGACCCAGTACTTC
J gene: TRBJ2-5
clone size: -
CDR3 length: 11
V gene: TRBV2
D gene: -

CDR3 protein: CASGTGLYEKLFF
CDR3 DNA: TGTGCCAGCGGGACAGGGTTGTATGAAAAACTGTTTTTT
J gene: TRBJ1-4
clone size: -
CDR3 length: 13
V gene: TRBV2
D gene: TRBD1

CDR3 protein: CASSLEPPSYRVSYEQYF
CDR3 DNA: TGTGCCAGCAGCTTGGAACCGCCGTCGTATCGCGTTTCCTACGAGCAGTACTTC
J gene: TRBJ2-7
clone size: once
CDR3 length: 18
V gene: TRBV5-6
D gene: -

CDR3 protein: CASSPPYPGQTYEQYF
CDR3 DNA: TGTGCCAGCTCACCACCCTACCCCGGGCAGACCTACGAGCAGTACTTC
J gene: TRBJ2-7
clone size: -
CDR3 length: 16
V gene: TRBV18
D gene: -

CDR3 protein: CASSQGWFENIQYF
CDR3 DNA: TGCGCCAGCAGCCAAGGATGGTTCGAAAACATTCAGTACTTC
J gene: TRBJ2-4
clone size: -
CDR3 length: 14
V gene: TRBV4-1
D gene: -

CDR3 protein: CASSVVTGGTEAFF
CDR3 DNA: TGTGCCAGCAGCGTAGTTACGGGTGGCACTGAAGCTTTCTTT
J gene: TRBJ1-1
clone size: -
CDR3 length: 14
V gene: TRBV9
D gene: -